These T cell receptor beta chains were read from a single sample in a study of cytomegalovirus exposure and HLA in healthy donors. Sequenced by immunoSEQ multiplex PCR; TCRdb stores in-frame clones only, minus some. The sample includes over 100,000 clones, roughly 80% seen only once; the top ten take 2% to 3%. The source material was PBMCs. The receptors were sampled from a female donor in good health and CMV-seronegative. The CDR3 runs from the conserved cysteine through the conserved F or W. The D gene is left open where the match is weak. Not all rows give a size; the values are once, few, many and, for expanded clones, a class.

D gene: TRBD1; clone size: once; J gene: TRBJ2-7; V gene: TRBV4-3; CDR3 DNA: TGCGCCAGCAGCCAAGGAGGATTCAGGACAGGGGATAACGAGCAGTACTTC; CDR3 protein: CASSQGGFRTGDNEQYF
D gene: NA; clone size: NA; J gene: TRBJ2-1; V gene: TRBV18; CDR3 DNA: TGTGCCAGCTCAATGGGCAGCCACAATGAGCAGTTCTTC; CDR3 protein: CASSMGSHNEQFF
D gene: NA; clone size: NA; J gene: TRBJ2-1; V gene: TRBV11-3; CDR3 DNA: TGTGCCAGCAGCTTGGGGCGGCTCAACAATGAGCAGTTCTTC; CDR3 protein: CASSLGRLNNEQFF
D gene: NA; clone size: NA; J gene: TRBJ2-7; V gene: TRBV7-6; CDR3 DNA: TGTGCCAGCAGCTTAGAGCCTAACGAGCAGTACTTC; CDR3 protein: CASSLEPNEQYF
D gene: TRBD1; clone size: NA; J gene: TRBJ2-7; V gene: TRBV10-3; CDR3 DNA: TGTGCCATCAGTGAGTCGCGGACAGGGACCTACGAGCAGTACTTC; CDR3 protein: CAISESRTGTYEQYF
D gene: NA; clone size: NA; J gene: TRBJ1-5; V gene: TRBV7-9; CDR3 DNA: TGTGCCAGCAGCTCGCGGTCTGATTCTAATAGCAATCAGCCCCAGCATTTT; CDR3 protein: CASSSRSDSNSNQPQHF
D gene: NA; clone size: NA; J gene: TRBJ2-1; V gene: TRBV11-1; CDR3 DNA: TGTGCCAGCAGCGTAACAGGAGACAATGAGCAGTTCTTC; CDR3 protein: CASSVTGDNEQFF
D gene: NA; clone size: NA; J gene: TRBJ1-1; V gene: TRBV6-1; CDR3 DNA: TGTGCCAGCAGTGAAGCGCTACAGCCGAACACTGAAGCTTTCTTT; CDR3 protein: CASSEALQPNTEAFF
D gene: NA; clone size: NA; J gene: TRBJ2-7; V gene: TRBV30; CDR3 DNA: TGTGCCTGTCTAAAGGGGGCGGGGGGCTACGAGCAGTACTTC; CDR3 protein: CACLKGAGGYEQYF
D gene: TRBD1; clone size: once; J gene: TRBJ2-7; V gene: TRBV10-3; CDR3 DNA: TGTGCCATCAGGGGGACAGACTCCTACGAGCAGTACTTC; CDR3 protein: CAIRGTDSYEQYF
D gene: NA; clone size: NA; J gene: TRBJ1-3; V gene: TRBV7-2; CDR3 DNA: TGTGCCAGCAGTCTCCAGGGGAACACCATATATTTT; CDR3 protein: CASSLQGNTIYF
D gene: TRBD2; clone size: NA; J gene: TRBJ2-2; V gene: TRBV6-5; CDR3 DNA: TGTGCCAGCAGTTATTTGGCGGGGGGGATCACCGGGGAGCTGTTTTTT; CDR3 protein: CASSYLAGGITGELFF
D gene: TRBD2; clone size: once; J gene: TRBJ2-6; V gene: TRBV5-5; CDR3 DNA: TGTGCCAGCAGCTTGTCAGCGGGGGCTTTTGTCTCTGGGGCCAACGTCCTGACTTTC; CDR3 protein: CASSLSAGAFVSGANVLTF
D gene: NA; clone size: NA; J gene: TRBJ1-2; V gene: TRBV19; CDR3 DNA: TGTGCCAGTAGTCTTTCAGATTCCTATGGCTACACCTTC; CDR3 protein: CASSLSDSYGYTF
D gene: NA; clone size: NA; J gene: TRBJ2-5; V gene: TRBV7-6; CDR3 DNA: TGTGCCAGCAGCTTAGAGGCCAGGGAAGAGACCCAGTACTTC; CDR3 protein: CASSLEAREETQYF
D gene: NA; clone size: once; J gene: TRBJ2-5; V gene: TRBV18; CDR3 DNA: TGTGCCAGCTCACCATCAGGATCCCTAGAGACCCAGTACTTC; CDR3 protein: CASSPSGSLETQYF
D gene: NA; clone size: NA; J gene: TRBJ1-1; V gene: TRBV21-1; CDR3 DNA: TGTGCCAGCAGCCCCCATGGGGCAGGGCCGAACACTGAAGCTTTCTTT; CDR3 protein: CASSPHGAGPNTEAFF
D gene: NA; clone size: NA; J gene: TRBJ1-2; V gene: TRBV5-7; CDR3 DNA: TGTGCCAGCAGCTTGGGTCTTGATGGCTACACCTTC; CDR3 protein: CASSLGLDGYTF
D gene: TRBD2; clone size: NA; J gene: TRBJ2-7; V gene: TRBV2; CDR3 DNA: TGTGCCAGCAGTTACCTAGCGGGGGAAGGCGAGCAGTACTTC; CDR3 protein: CASSYLAGEGEQYF
D gene: NA; clone size: few; J gene: TRBJ1-2; V gene: TRBV4-1; CDR3 DNA: TGCGCCAGCAGCCAAGATTCCAAACAGGCTTATGGCTACACCTTC; CDR3 protein: CASSQDSKQAYGYTF
D gene: NA; clone size: NA; J gene: TRBJ1-1; V gene: TRBV10-2; CDR3 DNA: TGCGCCAGCCGACAAGCCGGGGGGGAAGCTTTCTTT; CDR3 protein: CASRQAGGEAFF
D gene: NA; clone size: NA; J gene: TRBJ2-2; V gene: TRBV27; CDR3 DNA: TGTGCCAGCACCCGAGCACCGAACACCGGGGAGCTGTTTTTT; CDR3 protein: CASTRAPNTGELFF
D gene: TRBD1; clone size: NA; J gene: TRBJ2-5; V gene: TRBV18; CDR3 DNA: TGTGCCAGCTCACCACCACAGGGGGCAAGGGAGACCCAGTACTTC; CDR3 protein: CASSPPQGARETQYF
D gene: NA; clone size: NA; J gene: TRBJ1-1; V gene: TRBV12-2; CDR3 DNA: TGTGCAAGTCGCTTAGGGGGGCAGAACACTGAAGCTTTCTTT; CDR3 protein: CASRLGGQNTEAFF
D gene: NA; clone size: NA; J gene: TRBJ2-5; V gene: TRBV6-5; CDR3 DNA: TGTGCCACCCGGGATCTAGGTCGGGAGCAGTACTTC; CDR3 protein: CATRDLGREQYF
D gene: NA; clone size: NA; J gene: TRBJ1-2; V gene: TRBV18; CDR3 DNA: TGTGCCAGCTCACCACCGGCAGGGGTAGGCTACACCTTC; CDR3 protein: CASSPPAGVGYTF
D gene: NA; clone size: NA; J gene: TRBJ2-2; V gene: TRBV19; CDR3 DNA: TGTGCCAGTAGGGCATTAACCGGGGAGCTGTTTTTT; CDR3 protein: CASRALTGELFF
D gene: NA; clone size: NA; J gene: TRBJ1-5; V gene: TRBV6-5; CDR3 DNA: TGTGCCAGCAGTTACTCAGGGGCTAGCAATCAGCCCCAGCATTTT; CDR3 protein: CASSYSGASNQPQHF
D gene: TRBD1; clone size: NA; J gene: TRBJ2-3; V gene: TRBV5-4; CDR3 DNA: TGTGCCAGCAGCGTAATAGGACAGGAAATCACAGATACGCAGTATTTT; CDR3 protein: CASSVIGQEITDTQYF
D gene: TRBD1; clone size: once; J gene: TRBJ2-7; V gene: TRBV2; CDR3 DNA: TGTGCCAGCAGGTATACAGGGGACTACGAGCAGTACTTC; CDR3 protein: CASRYTGDYEQYF
D gene: NA; clone size: NA; J gene: TRBJ2-3; V gene: TRBV6-1; CDR3 DNA: TGTGCCAGCAGTGTAGCCGCTTGGGGCTGGGACACAGATACGCAGTATTTT; CDR3 protein: CASSVAAWGWDTDTQYF
D gene: TRBD1; clone size: NA; J gene: TRBJ1-1; V gene: TRBV5-1; CDR3 DNA: TGCGCCAGCAGCATAAGGGGGCTTGACACTGAAGCTTTCTTT; CDR3 protein: CASSIRGLDTEAFF
D gene: TRBD2; clone size: NA; J gene: TRBJ2-7; V gene: TRBV10-2; CDR3 DNA: TGCGCCACCAAGCCGGGACTAGCGGCCGAGCAGTACTTC; CDR3 protein: CATKPGLAAEQYF
D gene: NA; clone size: NA; J gene: TRBJ1-4; V gene: TRBV7-2; CDR3 DNA: TGTGCCAGCAGTAAGGACTCGACTAATGAAAAACTGTTTTTT; CDR3 protein: CASSKDSTNEKLFF
D gene: TRBD1; clone size: NA; J gene: TRBJ1-1; V gene: TRBV25-1; CDR3 DNA: TGTGCCAGCAGCCCCTATCCCCAGGGGGACACTGAAGCTTTCTTT; CDR3 protein: CASSPYPQGDTEAFF
D gene: NA; clone size: NA; J gene: TRBJ1-4; V gene: TRBV19; CDR3 DNA: TGTGCCAGTAGGCGGCGGCCTAATTTAGAAAAACTGTTTTTT; CDR3 protein: CASRRRPNLEKLFF
D gene: NA; clone size: NA; J gene: TRBJ2-7; V gene: TRBV2; CDR3 DNA: TGTGCCAGCACCCGCGGACAACATTTCCCTCACGAGCAGTACTTC; CDR3 protein: CASTRGQHFPHEQYF
D gene: TRBD1; clone size: NA; J gene: TRBJ1-1; V gene: TRBV7-2; CDR3 DNA: TGTGCCAGCAGCGTTGGACAGGTTCTCACTGAAGCTTTCTTT; CDR3 protein: CASSVGQVLTEAFF
D gene: NA; clone size: NA; J gene: TRBJ2-5; V gene: TRBV4-3; CDR3 DNA: TGCGCCAGCAGCCAAGATCGGTCCCAAGAGACCCAGTACTTC; CDR3 protein: CASSQDRSQETQYF
D gene: NA; clone size: NA; J gene: TRBJ2-1; V gene: TRBV7-9; CDR3 DNA: TGTGCCAGCAGCTTAGAAGGGAGTGAGCAGTTCTTC; CDR3 protein: CASSLEGSEQFF
D gene: NA; clone size: NA; J gene: TRBJ2-3; V gene: TRBV2; CDR3 DNA: TGTGCCGGGACTAAGCGGGCCTGGGGGCATACGCAGTATTTT; CDR3 protein: CAGTKRAWGHTQYF
D gene: NA; clone size: NA; J gene: TRBJ1-2; V gene: TRBV5-6; CDR3 DNA: TGTGCCAGCAGCTATACGGGACTCTCAACGGGCTACACCTTC; CDR3 protein: CASSYTGLSTGYTF
D gene: TRBD2; clone size: NA; J gene: TRBJ2-2; V gene: TRBV27; CDR3 DNA: TGTGCCAGCAGAATCAAGGGTGGACACCCGGGACTAGCGGGTCCCGGGGAGCTGTTTTTT; CDR3 protein: CASRIKGGHPGLAGPGELFF
D gene: NA; clone size: NA; J gene: TRBJ1-1; V gene: TRBV5-6; CDR3 DNA: TGTGCCAGCAGCGAGGGATCGTATATGAACACTGAAGCTTTCTTT; CDR3 protein: CASSEGSYMNTEAFF
D gene: NA; clone size: NA; J gene: TRBJ2-1; V gene: TRBV5-1; CDR3 DNA: TGCGCCAGCAGCTTGGACAGAAATGAGCAGTTCTTC; CDR3 protein: CASSLDRNEQFF
D gene: TRBD2; clone size: NA; J gene: TRBJ2-7; V gene: TRBV7-2; CDR3 DNA: TGTGCCAGCAGCTTACGGACTAGCGGGGGGAATTACGAGCAGTACTTC; CDR3 protein: CASSLRTSGGNYEQYF
D gene: TRBD1; clone size: NA; J gene: TRBJ1-1; V gene: TRBV7-9; CDR3 DNA: TGTGCCAGCAGCCGTACTACAGGGGGAGGTACTGAAGCTTTCTTT; CDR3 protein: CASSRTTGGGTEAFF
D gene: NA; clone size: once; J gene: TRBJ1-2; V gene: TRBV29-1; CDR3 DNA: TGCAGCGTAACGGGGGGGCTGTCCTATGGCTACACCTTC; CDR3 protein: CSVTGGLSYGYTF
D gene: NA; clone size: once; J gene: TRBJ2-7; V gene: TRBV30; CDR3 DNA: TGTGCCTGGAGTCCCAGGAGGGACGAGCAGTACTTC; CDR3 protein: CAWSPRRDEQYF
D gene: TRBD1; clone size: NA; J gene: TRBJ1-1; V gene: TRBV19; CDR3 DNA: TGTGCCAGTCAATCGAACAGGGGGCTTGAAGCTTTCTTT; CDR3 protein: CASQSNRGLEAFF
D gene: TRBD1; clone size: NA; J gene: TRBJ1-6; V gene: TRBV10-3; CDR3 DNA: TGTGCCACCTCGACAGGGGACTCCTATAATTCACCCCTCCACTTT; CDR3 protein: CATSTGDSYNSPLHF